This is a list of T cell receptor beta chains from one sample in a study of graft-versus-host responses after intestinal transplantation. Assay: immunoSEQ multiplex PCR; the TCRdb copy retains only in-frame clones and omits some. Among under 20,000 clones listed, roughly 80% were seen once. Sequenced here: PBMCs, sampled 14 days after transplant. These receptors were obtained from a human patient who received an intestinal transplant, so some T cells may come from the graft donor. Each CDR3 is given with its conserved first and last residue. A D gene is named only where the DNA matches it firmly. Size tells how often a clone was seen (once, few, many) or the class of an expanded clone, and some rows leave it out.

v_gene	j_gene	abundance	d_gene	CDR3nt	CDR3aa
TRBV6-6	TRBJ2-7	NA	TRBD1	TGTGCCAGCAGCGGACAGGCGAACTACGAGCAGTACTTC	CASSGQANYEQYF
TRBV5-1	TRBJ2-2	few	TRBD2	TGCGCCAGCAGGCCGTTGGGGGAGGGCCCCACCGGGGAGCTGTTTTTT	CASRPLGEGPTGELFF
TRBV4-1	TRBJ2-3	few	TRBD2	TGTGCCAGCAGCCACAACCCTAGCGGGGGGGTGGATACGCAGTATTTT	CASSHNPSGGVDTQYF
TRBV5-4	TRBJ2-5	NA	TRBD1	TGTGCCAGCAGCTCGGGACAGAGTGATCTGGCGGAGACCCAGTACTTC	CASSSGQSDLAETQYF
TRBV4-2	TRBJ2-3	few	TRBD2	TGTGCCAGCAGCCGGCAGGGCTTTCGGGGAGGGACAGATACGCAGTATTTT	CASSRQGFRGGTDTQYF
TRBV7-7	TRBJ2-1	NA	NA	TGTGCCAGCAGCTTAGTTCCGGGGAGGTCCTACAATGAGCAGTTCTTC	CASSLVPGRSYNEQFF
TRBV5-1	TRBJ2-7	NA	TRBD2	TGCGCCAGCAGCCCCACTAGCGGAGCCTCCTACGAGCAGTACTTC	CASSPTSGASYEQYF
TRBV4-2	TRBJ2-2	few	TRBD2	TGTGCCAGCAGCCAAGGACTAGCCTACGGGGAGCTGTTTTTT	CASSQGLAYGELFF
TRBV27	TRBJ2-3	NA	NA	TGTGCCAGCAGTTTATCCGGTGCCACAGATACGCAGTATTTT	CASSLSGATDTQYF
TRBV6-6	TRBJ2-7	NA	TRBD2	TGTGCCAGCAGTTACGGCGCGGGAGGGCGCTACGAGCAGTACTTC	CASSYGAGGRYEQYF
TRBV11-3	TRBJ2-1	once	NA	TGTGCCAGCAGCTTAGCAGGAAAACTGTTCTTC	CASSLAGKLFF
TRBV2	TRBJ2-3	NA	TRBD2	TGTGCCAGCAGTGAGGTGTGGACTAGCGAGTCAGATACGCAGTATTTT	CASSEVWTSESDTQYF
TRBV28	TRBJ1-1	NA	TRBD1	TGTGCCAGCACCTCAATGACAGGGCTAAGTGAAGCTTTCTTT	CASTSMTGLSEAFF
TRBV27	TRBJ2-7	NA	NA	TGTGCCAGCAGTCCGGGGGGCCGAAACTACGAGCAGTACTTC	CASSPGGRNYEQYF
TRBV13	TRBJ2-7	NA	TRBD2	TGTGCCAGCAGCTCGCCCAGGGACTACAGAGAGGTATCTAGGGAGCAGTACTTC	CASSSPRDYREVSREQYF
TRBV2	TRBJ1-5	NA	NA	TGTGCCAGCAGTGAACCGTTGGACGGGTTTAGCAATCAGCCCCAGCATTTT	CASSEPLDGFSNQPQHF
TRBV5-1	TRBJ2-3	NA	TRBD2	TGCGCCAGCAGCTGGACCGGGAGGGGCACAGATACGCAGTATTTT	CASSWTGRGTDTQYF
TRBV5-1	TRBJ2-2	NA	NA	TGCGCCAGCAGCTTGGGAGGGACTCACACCGGGGAGCTGTTTTTT	CASSLGGTHTGELFF
TRBV19	TRBJ1-2	NA	TRBD1	TGTGCCAGTAGTGTGGGACAGGTAAACTATGGCTACACCTTC	CASSVGQVNYGYTF
TRBV5-1	TRBJ2-7	NA	TRBD2	TGCGCCAGCAGCGGAGGGGCTAGCGGGGGTCAACGAGGCTACGAGCAGTACTTC	CASSGGASGGQRGYEQYF
TRBV13	TRBJ2-3	NA	NA	TGTGCCAGCAGCTCCCATGGGGGGGCGAGAGGAGATACGCAGTATTTT	CASSSHGGARGDTQYF
TRBV6-1	TRBJ2-5	few	TRBD1	TGTGCCAGCAGTGTTCAACAGGGGATCGCGGAGACCCAGTACTTC	CASSVQQGIAETQYF
TRBV18	TRBJ2-3	NA	NA	TGTGCCAGCTCACCCCTCGTGGAGGGCGGGGCAGATACGCAGTATTTT	CASSPLVEGGADTQYF
TRBV11-2	TRBJ2-1	NA	TRBD2	TGTGCCAGCAGCTTCGTTCTGGCCGGACTAGCGGGAGGAAATGAGCAGTTCTTC	CASSFVLAGLAGGNEQFF
TRBV21-1	TRBJ1-1	NA	NA	TGTGCCAGCAGCAAAGCTAACCCGGGCCATCGGTACACTGAAGCTTTCTTT	CASSKANPGHRYTEAFF
TRBV27	TRBJ2-3	NA	TRBD2	TGTGCCAGCAGACCCCGACTAGCGGGATTCACAGATACGCAGTATTTT	CASRPRLAGFTDTQYF
TRBV6-5	TRBJ1-6	NA	NA	TGTGCCAGCACCTTCTCCGGGGCGGATTCACACCTCCACTTT	CASTFSGADSHLHF
TRBV2	TRBJ1-1	NA	NA	TGTGCCAGCAGTGAAGGGATGTGGACTGAAGCTTTCTTT	CASSEGMWTEAFF
TRBV6-4	TRBJ2-7	NA	TRBD2	TGTGCCAGCAGTGAACGGCTAGCGGGGGGGCAAGAGCAGTACTTC	CASSERLAGGQEQYF
TRBV28	TRBJ2-2	once	TRBD1	TGTGCCAGCAGTTTAGAATTGACAGGGGTATTAGGGGAGCTGTTTTTT	CASSLELTGVLGELFF
TRBV5-1	TRBJ1-1	NA	TRBD1	TGCGCCAGCAGAACAGGGGGCACTGAAGCTTTCTTT	CASRTGGTEAFF
TRBV7-9	TRBJ2-5	NA	TRBD2	TGTGCCAGCAGCCCCGGGACTAGCATGGGAGAGACCCAGTACTTC	CASSPGTSMGETQYF
TRBV27	TRBJ2-1	NA	TRBD2	TGTGCCAGCAGTTGGGAAGCGGGAGGGCCCTCGTCCTACAATGAGCAGTTCTTC	CASSWEAGGPSSYNEQFF
TRBV19	TRBJ1-6	NA	NA	TGTGCCAGCACGACAAGGGGGGCACCCCTCCACTTT	CASTTRGAPLHF
TRBV15	TRBJ2-5	few	TRBD2	TGTGCCACCAGCAGGGGCCAGCGGGATTACCAAGAGACCCAGTACTTC	CATSRGQRDYQETQYF
TRBV7-9	TRBJ1-3	few	NA	TGTGCCAGCAGCTTAGATGGAAACACCATATATTTT	CASSLDGNTIYF
TRBV4-2	TRBJ2-7	NA	TRBD2	TGTGCCAGCAGCCAAGAGGGAGAGGGCCTAGCGGGTGACTACGAGCAGTACTTC	CASSQEGEGLAGDYEQYF
TRBV5-4	TRBJ2-7	once	TRBD2	TGTGCCAGCAGCTCCAAACTAGCGGGAACGTACGAGCAGTACTTC	CASSSKLAGTYEQYF
TRBV5-1	TRBJ2-1	NA	TRBD2	TGCGCCAGCAGCTTTGAACTAGCGGGCTACAATGAGCAGTTCTTC	CASSFELAGYNEQFF
TRBV6-4	TRBJ2-1	NA	TRBD2	TGTGCCAGCAGTGACTCGGCGGGGGGTAGCGGTGAGCAGTTCTTC	CASSDSAGGSGEQFF
TRBV28	TRBJ2-3	NA	TRBD1	TGTGCCAGCAGCCTTCCGACAGGGGGCGCAGATACGCAGTATTTT	CASSLPTGGADTQYF
TRBV9	TRBJ2-2	once	NA	TGTGCCAGCAGCGTAGCTGGGGCGGGCGGGGAGCTGTTTTTT	CASSVAGAGGELFF
TRBV18	TRBJ2-5	NA	NA	TGTGCCAGCTCACCACGAGGGGGGAGTTACCAAGAGACCCAGTACTTC	CASSPRGGSYQETQYF
TRBV19	TRBJ2-1	NA	TRBD2	TGTGCCAGTAGCTGTAGCGGGACCAGCTCCTACAATGAGCAGTTCTTC	CASSCSGTSSYNEQFF
TRBV4-1	TRBJ2-2	NA	NA	TGCGCCAGCAGCCTTAAATTGAGGGGCACCGGGGAGCTGTTTTTT	CASSLKLRGTGELFF
TRBV9	TRBJ2-7	NA	NA	TGTGCCAGCAGCGCCTACGAGCAGTACTTC	CASSAYEQYF
TRBV9	TRBJ2-2	NA	NA	TGTGCCAGCAGCGTAGTAACCGGGGAGCTGTTTTTT	CASSVVTGELFF
TRBV5-6	TRBJ2-7	NA	NA	TGTGCCAGCAGCTCCGGACGGGAGCAGTACTTC	CASSSGREQYF
TRBV6-5	TRBJ2-5	few	NA	TGTGCCAGCAGTTACGGAGCGGACCCCCAAGAGACCCAGTACTTC	CASSYGADPQETQYF
TRBV5-6	TRBJ2-3	NA	NA	TGTGCCAGCAGCTTGGCAGGCAGAACGCAGTATTTT	CASSLAGRTQYF
TRBV14	TRBJ2-1	large	NA	TGTGCCAGCAGCCCTAACCGAAATGAGCAGTTCTTC	CASSPNRNEQFF
TRBV7-2	TRBJ2-5	NA	TRBD2	TGTGCCAGCAGTAAGCGGGGGATCAGAGAGACCCAGTACTTC	CASSKRGIRETQYF
TRBV7-2	TRBJ2-1	NA	TRBD2	TGTGCCAGCAGCTTAATGGCGGGGGGGGCGTTGGAGCAGTTCTTC	CASSLMAGGALEQFF
TRBV4-1	TRBJ1-1	NA	NA	TGCGCCAGCAGCCAAGAAACCACAGGGTTGGGCACTGAAGCTTTCTTT	CASSQETTGLGTEAFF
TRBV7-6	TRBJ2-3	NA	NA	TGTGCCAGCAGCTTAGGGACCGTTGCTTTGGGCACAGATACGCAGTATTTT	CASSLGTVALGTDTQYF
TRBV7-2	TRBJ1-5	once	NA	TGTGCCAGCAGCCGGGGTTATAGCAATCAGCCCCAGCATTTT	CASSRGYSNQPQHF
TRBV29-1	TRBJ1-2	NA	TRBD1	TGCAGCGTCGAAGGGACAGTCTATGGCTACACCTTC	CSVEGTVYGYTF
TRBV18	TRBJ1-6	NA	NA	TGTGCCAGCTCACCAGTTTGGCGGGGGAATTCACCCCTCCACTTT	CASSPVWRGNSPLHF
TRBV19	TRBJ1-1	NA	TRBD1	TGTGCCAGTAGAGCCCCAGGGGGCATGAACACTGAAGCTTTCTTT	CASRAPGGMNTEAFF
TRBV5-1	TRBJ2-1	NA	NA	TGCGCCAGCAGCTTGGGGGGGTACAATGAGCAGTTCTTC	CASSLGGYNEQFF